These T cell receptor beta chains were read from a single sample in a study of vaccination effects on CD4 cells after COVID-19. Method: immunoSEQ multiplex PCR; TCRdb's copy keeps in-frame clones and lacks some. The sample lists tens of thousands of clones, approximately 70% occurring once. No antigen has been identified for these receptors. Here the sequenced sample was CD4+ T cells from PBMCs cultured with HCoV-OC43 spike peptides, taken before COVID-19 vaccination. Source of these receptors: a human donor who received a COVID-19 vaccine. Each CDR3 is given with its conserved first and last residue. The D gene is left open where the match is weak. Clone sizes are given selectively: once, few, many, or a class where the clone is expanded.

clone_size: NA
v_call: TRBV18
d_call: NA
j_call: TRBJ2-1
cdr3_aa: CASSPRRAGLVRGRYNEQFF
cdr3_nt: TGTGCCAGCTCACCAAGGCGGGCAGGGCTCGTTCGGGGGAGGTACAATGAGCAGTTCTTC

clone_size: NA
v_call: TRBV6-5
d_call: NA
j_call: TRBJ1-5
cdr3_aa: CASSYSGPQQAQHF
cdr3_nt: TGTGCCAGCAGTTACAGCGGACCCCAACAAGCCCAGCATTTT

clone_size: NA
v_call: TRBV7-6
d_call: NA
j_call: TRBJ2-5
cdr3_aa: CASSLGGGGAGTQYF
cdr3_nt: TGTGCCAGCAGCTTAGGGGGAGGGGGCGCAGGGACCCAGTACTTC

clone_size: NA
v_call: TRBV7-8
d_call: TRBD1
j_call: TRBJ2-1
cdr3_aa: CATSDRGPYNEQFF
cdr3_nt: TGTGCCACCTCGGACAGGGGACCCTACAATGAGCAGTTCTTC

clone_size: NA
v_call: TRBV5-1
d_call: TRBD2
j_call: TRBJ2-1
cdr3_aa: CASSLPGLAGSYNEQFF
cdr3_nt: TGCGCCAGCAGCTTGCCGGGACTAGCGGGGTCCTACAATGAGCAGTTCTTC

clone_size: NA
v_call: TRBV10-3
d_call: NA
j_call: TRBJ1-5
cdr3_aa: CAISPNSNQPQHF
cdr3_nt: TGTGCCATCAGCCCAAATAGCAATCAGCCCCAGCATTTT

clone_size: NA
v_call: TRBV7-3
d_call: TRBD1
j_call: TRBJ1-6
cdr3_aa: CASSPSGDRVSPLHF
cdr3_nt: TGTGCCAGCAGCCCCAGTGGGGACAGGGTTTCACCCCTCCACTTT

clone_size: NA
v_call: TRBV2
d_call: NA
j_call: TRBJ1-5
cdr3_aa: CASSDIPPPQHF
cdr3_nt: TGTGCCAGCAGTGATATACCTCCCCCCCAGCATTTT

clone_size: NA
v_call: TRBV5-1
d_call: TRBD2
j_call: TRBJ2-2
cdr3_aa: CASSLAPQGLASTGELFF
cdr3_nt: TGCGCCAGCAGCTTGGCTCCACAAGGACTAGCGAGCACCGGGGAGCTGTTTTTT

clone_size: NA
v_call: TRBV5-8
d_call: NA
j_call: TRBJ1-2
cdr3_aa: CASRTTGGYGYTF
cdr3_nt: TGTGCCAGCAGGACGACCGGGGGCTATGGCTACACCTTC

clone_size: NA
v_call: TRBV5-1
d_call: NA
j_call: TRBJ2-2
cdr3_aa: CASSLGELGVNTGELFF
cdr3_nt: TGCGCCAGCAGCTTGGGGGAGTTGGGGGTGAACACCGGGGAGCTGTTTTTT

clone_size: once
v_call: TRBV9
d_call: TRBD1
j_call: TRBJ2-1
cdr3_aa: CASSFDRGRENEQFF
cdr3_nt: TGTGCCAGCAGCTTCGACAGGGGCCGGGAAAATGAGCAGTTCTTC

clone_size: NA
v_call: TRBV14
d_call: TRBD1
j_call: TRBJ2-1
cdr3_aa: CASKRTGKGNEQFF
cdr3_nt: TGTGCCAGCAAACGGACAGGGAAAGGCAATGAGCAGTTCTTC

clone_size: NA
v_call: TRBV7-9
d_call: TRBD2
j_call: TRBJ2-3
cdr3_aa: CASSLALAGGRTDTQYF
cdr3_nt: TGTGCCAGCAGCTTAGCGCTAGCGGGGGGCCGCACAGATACGCAGTATTTT

clone_size: NA
v_call: TRBV10-3
d_call: TRBD1
j_call: TRBJ2-3
cdr3_aa: CAIKTGGLADTQYF
cdr3_nt: TGTGCCATCAAGACAGGGGGCCTCGCAGATACGCAGTATTTT

clone_size: NA
v_call: TRBV5-6
d_call: TRBD1
j_call: TRBJ1-3
cdr3_aa: CASRMGQILNTIYF
cdr3_nt: TGTGCCAGCAGGATGGGACAGATCTTAAACACCATATATTTT

clone_size: NA
v_call: TRBV28
d_call: NA
j_call: TRBJ1-4
cdr3_aa: CASSTDDGPEKLFF
cdr3_nt: TGTGCCAGCAGTACCGATGACGGACCTGAAAAACTGTTTTTT

clone_size: NA
v_call: TRBV15
d_call: NA
j_call: TRBJ2-6
cdr3_aa: CATSRDLSVGTGANVLTF
cdr3_nt: TGTGCCACCAGCAGAGATCTATCGGTGGGGACCGGGGCCAACGTCCTGACTTTC

clone_size: once
v_call: TRBV5-8
d_call: NA
j_call: TRBJ2-5
cdr3_aa: CASSLSGLGTQYF
cdr3_nt: TGTGCCAGCAGCTTATCGGGCCTTGGGACCCAGTACTTC

clone_size: many
v_call: TRBV30
d_call: NA
j_call: TRBJ1-3
cdr3_aa: CAWSGNSLSGNTIYF
cdr3_nt: TGTGCCTGGAGTGGTAACAGCCTTTCCGGAAACACCATATATTTT

clone_size: NA
v_call: TRBV12-3/TRBV12-4
d_call: NA
j_call: TRBJ1-5
cdr3_aa: CASQLGYQPQHF
cdr3_nt: TGTGCCAGTCAGCTAGGGTATCAGCCCCAGCATTTT

clone_size: NA
v_call: TRBV19
d_call: TRBD1
j_call: TRBJ1-5
cdr3_aa: CASSIPGTVNQPQHF
cdr3_nt: TGTGCCAGTAGTATTCCCGGGACAGTGAATCAGCCCCAGCATTTT

clone_size: NA
v_call: TRBV19
d_call: TRBD1
j_call: TRBJ2-5
cdr3_aa: CASSQMTGGGGETQYF
cdr3_nt: TGTGCCAGTAGTCAGATGACAGGGGGCGGGGGAGAGACCCAGTACTTC

clone_size: NA
v_call: TRBV6-6
d_call: NA
j_call: TRBJ1-2
cdr3_aa: CASSYSAGVGGGYTF
cdr3_nt: TGTGCCAGCAGTTACTCGGCCGGGGTGGGAGGGGGCTACACCTTC

clone_size: NA
v_call: TRBV15
d_call: NA
j_call: TRBJ1-3
cdr3_aa: CATSRDHGDSGNTIYF
cdr3_nt: TGTGCCACCAGCAGAGATCACGGAGACTCTGGAAACACCATATATTTT

clone_size: NA
v_call: TRBV12-5
d_call: NA
j_call: TRBJ1-2
cdr3_aa: CASGLAPGGYGYTF
cdr3_nt: TGTGCTAGTGGTTTGGCGCCGGGGGGCTATGGCTACACCTTC

clone_size: NA
v_call: TRBV3-1/TRBV3-2
d_call: TRBD1
j_call: TRBJ2-1
cdr3_aa: CASSNRDRGSYEQFF
cdr3_nt: TGTGCCAGCAGCAACCGGGACAGGGGGTCCTATGAGCAGTTCTTC

clone_size: NA
v_call: TRBV7-3
d_call: NA
j_call: TRBJ2-5
cdr3_aa: CASSLRGRETQYF
cdr3_nt: TGTGCCAGCAGCTTAAGAGGTAGGGAGACCCAGTACTTC

clone_size: NA
v_call: TRBV24-1
d_call: TRBD1
j_call: TRBJ1-4
cdr3_aa: CATSDAQGAGEKLFF
cdr3_nt: TGTGCCACCAGTGATGCTCAGGGGGCCGGTGAAAAACTGTTTTTT

clone_size: NA
v_call: TRBV19
d_call: TRBD1
j_call: TRBJ2-2
cdr3_aa: CASSIVGQVNTGELFF
cdr3_nt: TGTGCCAGTAGTATAGTGGGACAGGTCAACACCGGGGAGCTGTTTTTT

clone_size: NA
v_call: TRBV18
d_call: NA
j_call: TRBJ1-2
cdr3_aa: CASSPQQVQDYGYTF
cdr3_nt: TGTGCCAGCTCACCCCAACAGGTTCAGGACTATGGCTACACCTTC

clone_size: NA
v_call: TRBV4-1
d_call: TRBD1
j_call: TRBJ2-3
cdr3_aa: CASSQDQGARDTQYF
cdr3_nt: TGCGCCAGCAGCCAAGATCAGGGGGCTAGGGATACGCAGTATTTT

clone_size: few
v_call: TRBV5-1
d_call: NA
j_call: TRBJ2-2
cdr3_aa: CASSLGTDREVEHGELFF
cdr3_nt: TGCGCCAGCAGCTTGGGTACCGACAGAGAAGTGGAGCACGGGGAGCTGTTTTTT

clone_size: NA
v_call: TRBV10-3
d_call: NA
j_call: TRBJ1-2
cdr3_aa: CAISATANYGYTF
cdr3_nt: TGTGCCATCAGTGCGACAGCTAACTATGGCTACACCTTC

clone_size: few
v_call: TRBV2
d_call: NA
j_call: TRBJ1-5
cdr3_aa: CASSPEIDQPQHF
cdr3_nt: TGTGCCAGCAGTCCCGAGATTGATCAGCCCCAGCATTTT

clone_size: NA
v_call: TRBV12-5
d_call: NA
j_call: TRBJ1-3
cdr3_aa: CASGRQNGNTIYF
cdr3_nt: TGTGCTAGTGGGCGACAGAATGGAAACACCATATATTTT

clone_size: NA
v_call: TRBV27
d_call: NA
j_call: TRBJ1-1
cdr3_aa: CASSTRQENTEAFF
cdr3_nt: TGTGCCAGCAGTACACGACAGGAAAACACTGAAGCTTTCTTT

clone_size: NA
v_call: TRBV5-1
d_call: TRBD2
j_call: TRBJ2-5
cdr3_aa: CASRRGSGGNQETQYF
cdr3_nt: TGCGCCAGCAGGAGGGGGAGCGGGGGGAACCAAGAGACCCAGTACTTC

clone_size: NA
v_call: TRBV29-1
d_call: TRBD1
j_call: TRBJ2-5
cdr3_aa: CSVQRDRALQETQYF
cdr3_nt: TGCAGCGTTCAACGGGACAGAGCGTTGCAAGAGACCCAGTACTTC

clone_size: once
v_call: TRBV2
d_call: NA
j_call: TRBJ1-3
cdr3_aa: CASSDGGNTIYF
cdr3_nt: TGTGCCAGCAGTGACGGAGGAAACACCATATATTTT

clone_size: NA
v_call: TRBV15
d_call: NA
j_call: TRBJ2-3
cdr3_aa: CATSRDRLATTDTQYF
cdr3_nt: TGTGCCACCAGCAGAGATCGCCTAGCGACGACAGATACGCAGTATTTT

clone_size: NA
v_call: TRBV19
d_call: TRBD1
j_call: TRBJ2-3
cdr3_aa: CASSRGTASTDTQYF
cdr3_nt: TGTGCCAGTAGTAGAGGGACAGCTAGCACAGATACGCAGTATTTT

clone_size: NA
v_call: TRBV7-9
d_call: NA
j_call: TRBJ2-4
cdr3_aa: CASSLDVNIQYF
cdr3_nt: TGTGCCAGCAGCTTAGACGTAAACATTCAGTACTTC

clone_size: NA
v_call: TRBV5-1
d_call: TRBD1
j_call: TRBJ1-4
cdr3_aa: CASSLQGARGEKLFF
cdr3_nt: TGCGCCAGCAGCTTACAGGGGGCGCGGGGTGAAAAACTGTTTTTT

clone_size: few
v_call: TRBV27
d_call: TRBD2
j_call: TRBJ2-1
cdr3_aa: CASSERGGPNEQFF
cdr3_nt: TGTGCCAGCAGCGAGCGGGGGGGCCCCAATGAGCAGTTCTTC

clone_size: few
v_call: TRBV2
d_call: TRBD1
j_call: TRBJ2-2
cdr3_aa: CASTGQGNTGELFF
cdr3_nt: TGTGCCAGCACAGGACAGGGAAACACCGGGGAGCTGTTTTTT

clone_size: NA
v_call: TRBV14
d_call: NA
j_call: TRBJ2-2
cdr3_aa: CASSQDRTVTGELFF
cdr3_nt: TGTGCCAGCAGCCAAGATCGGACGGTTACCGGGGAGCTGTTTTTT

clone_size: NA
v_call: TRBV10-1
d_call: NA
j_call: TRBJ1-4
cdr3_aa: CASSDNGSGREKLFF
cdr3_nt: TGCGCCAGCAGTGATAACGGGTCAGGTCGTGAAAAACTGTTTTTT

clone_size: NA
v_call: TRBV7-2
d_call: NA
j_call: TRBJ2-2
cdr3_aa: CASSLEGPRQRLSGELFF
cdr3_nt: TGTGCCAGCAGCTTAGAGGGACCCCGGCAGCGTTTATCCGGGGAGCTGTTTTTT

clone_size: NA
v_call: TRBV14
d_call: NA
j_call: TRBJ1-6
cdr3_aa: CASSQGFVGSPLHF
cdr3_nt: TGTGCCAGCAGCCAGGGTTTTGTAGGTTCACCCCTCCACTTT

clone_size: NA
v_call: TRBV5-5
d_call: NA
j_call: TRBJ2-1
cdr3_aa: CASSQTGHGSYNEQFF
cdr3_nt: TGTGCCAGCAGCCAGACGGGGCATGGAAGCTACAATGAGCAGTTCTTC

clone_size: few
v_call: TRBV2
d_call: TRBD1
j_call: TRBJ1-6
cdr3_aa: CASRRTGNTSPLHF
cdr3_nt: TGTGCCAGCAGGAGGACAGGGAACACTTCACCCCTCCACTTT

clone_size: NA
v_call: TRBV2
d_call: TRBD1
j_call: TRBJ1-5
cdr3_aa: CASSDEGANQPQHF
cdr3_nt: TGTGCCAGCAGTGACGAGGGGGCGAATCAGCCCCAGCATTTT

clone_size: NA
v_call: TRBV6-5
d_call: NA
j_call: TRBJ1-1
cdr3_aa: CASSYSRTREKAFF
cdr3_nt: TGTGCCAGCAGTTACTCTAGGACGCGGGAAAAAGCTTTCTTT